This record concerns one T cell receptor beta chain sequence. What it binds is unknown. The read finishes 3 residues shy of the CDR3 end, and the germline J gene is used to complete it. Only in-frame clones appear in the TCRdb table, and some are missing; sequencing was by immunoSEQ multiplex PCR. The record shows about 19,000 clones for this sample, with no singletons present. Germline trimming cut 4 bases from V and 3 bases from J; bases unmatched to any gene: 2. CDR1 and CDR2 from the germline V gene are KGHSH and LQKENI. The CDR3 is made up of 13 amino acids. CVID meant reduced serum IgG, IgA and/or IgM plus specific antibody deficiency. This record comes from a study of T cell clonality in common variable immunodeficiency. The study, taken as a whole, reports: Fewer deletions and N-nucleotide insertions were reportedly seen in common variable immunodeficiency TCR beta sequences.

The sequencing input was peripheral blood mononuclear cells. This clonotype was obtained from a human donor with common variable immunodeficiency. V gene TRBV18 combines with J gene TRBJ1-1, with TRBD1 identical over 7 bases. The CDR3 sequence is CASSRDRDTEAFF. Incomplete CDR3 DNA: TGTGCCAGCTCACGCGACAGGGACACTGAA. Full variable domain (remainder filled in from reference TRBV18 and TRBJ1-1): NAGVMQNPRHLVRRRGQEARLRCSPMKGHSHVYWYRQLPEEGLKFMVYLQKENIIDESGMPKERFSAEFPKEGPSILRIQQVVRGDSAAYFCASSRDRDTEAFFGQGTRLTVV.